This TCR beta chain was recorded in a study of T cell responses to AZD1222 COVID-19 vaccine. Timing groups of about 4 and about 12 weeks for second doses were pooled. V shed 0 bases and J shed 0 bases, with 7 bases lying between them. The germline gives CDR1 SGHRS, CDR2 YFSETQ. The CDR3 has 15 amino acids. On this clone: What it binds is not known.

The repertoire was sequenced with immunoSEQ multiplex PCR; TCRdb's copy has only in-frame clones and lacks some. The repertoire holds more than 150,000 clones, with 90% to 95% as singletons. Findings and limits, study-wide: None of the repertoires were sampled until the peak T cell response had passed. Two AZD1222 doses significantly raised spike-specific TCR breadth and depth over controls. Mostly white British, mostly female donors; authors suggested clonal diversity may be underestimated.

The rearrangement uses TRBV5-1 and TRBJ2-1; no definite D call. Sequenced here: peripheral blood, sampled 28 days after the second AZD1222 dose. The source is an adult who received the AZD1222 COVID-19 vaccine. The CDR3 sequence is CASSLAVSSYNEQFF. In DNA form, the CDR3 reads TGCGCCAGCAGCTTGGCGGTTAGCTCCTACAATGAGCAGTTCTTC.